The present entry profiles one T cell receptor (beta chain) with its context. Its antigen is unknown. The data stem from a study of shared clonotypes between healthy human individuals. Study-wide points: Compared with memory subsets, naive subsets generally had larger estimated richness.

A deep-level run was used for the assay. Sorted subsets were amplified in replicate PCRs using 200 to 250 ng DNA, roughly 30,000 T cell genomes. This table comes from immunoSEQ multiplex PCR, and its TCRdb copy is limited to in-frame clones, with some not included. In the table there are 2,500,000 or so clones, 93% of which are singletons. All the donors were Caucasian adults who lived in Nashville, Tennessee. Trimming took off 7 bases at V and 2 bases at J, with 16 bases between the two ends. The CDR3 totals 14 residues. In germline, CDR1 is SGHRS, CDR2 YFSETQ. The chain links TRBV5-1 to TRBJ2-7; possible D gene TRBD1, 8 bases. The TCR originated in a man younger than 30 in good health. Some clones in this sample may be carry-over from other donors' samples. The material sequenced was naive CD4+ T cells from PBMCs. Subset described: CD45RA+ positively selected. CDR3 DNA: TGCGCCAGCTCCGGACAGGGAGGGACCTACGAGCAGTACTTC. Its translation is CASSGQGGTYEQYF.